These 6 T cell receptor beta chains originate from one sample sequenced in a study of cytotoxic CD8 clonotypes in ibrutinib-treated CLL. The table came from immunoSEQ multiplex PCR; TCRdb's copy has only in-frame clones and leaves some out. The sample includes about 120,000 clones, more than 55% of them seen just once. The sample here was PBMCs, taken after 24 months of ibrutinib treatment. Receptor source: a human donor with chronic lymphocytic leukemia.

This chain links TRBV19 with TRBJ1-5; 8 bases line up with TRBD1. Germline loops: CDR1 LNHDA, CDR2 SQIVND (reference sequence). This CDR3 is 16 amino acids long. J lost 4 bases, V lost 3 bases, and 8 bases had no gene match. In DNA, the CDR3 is TGTGCCAGTAGTATGGGGCAGGGGGCCCGGAATCAGCCCCAGCATTTT. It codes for CASSMGQGARNQPQHF.

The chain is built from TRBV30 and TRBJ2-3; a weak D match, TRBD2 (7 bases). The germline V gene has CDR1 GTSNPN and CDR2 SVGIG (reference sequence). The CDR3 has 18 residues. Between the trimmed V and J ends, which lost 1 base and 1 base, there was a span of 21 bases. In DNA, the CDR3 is TGTGCCTGGAGTGGCCCTGGGGGGGGGCTCGTGGGCACAGATACGCAGTATTTT. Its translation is CAWSGPGGGLVGTDTQYF.

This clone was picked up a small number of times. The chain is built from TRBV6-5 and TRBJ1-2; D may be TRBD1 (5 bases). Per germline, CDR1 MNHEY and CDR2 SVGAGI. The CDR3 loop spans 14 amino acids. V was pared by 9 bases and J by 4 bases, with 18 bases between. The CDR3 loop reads CASRVAGLGYGYTF. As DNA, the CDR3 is TGTGCCAGTCGGGTGGCGGGGCTAGGCTATGGCTACACCTTC.

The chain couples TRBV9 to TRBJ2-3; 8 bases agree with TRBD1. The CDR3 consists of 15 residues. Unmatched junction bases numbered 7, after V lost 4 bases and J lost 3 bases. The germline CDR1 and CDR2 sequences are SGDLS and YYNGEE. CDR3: CASSFRQGITDTQYF. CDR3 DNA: TGTGCCAGCAGCTTCCGACAGGGGATTACAGATACGCAGTATTTT. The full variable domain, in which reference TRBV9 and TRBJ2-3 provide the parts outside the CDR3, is DSGVTQTPKHLITATGQRVTLRCSPRSGDLSVYWYQQSLDQGLQFLIQYYNGEERAKGNILERFSAQQFPDLHSELNLSSLELGDSALYFCASSFRQGITDTQYFGPGTRLTVL.

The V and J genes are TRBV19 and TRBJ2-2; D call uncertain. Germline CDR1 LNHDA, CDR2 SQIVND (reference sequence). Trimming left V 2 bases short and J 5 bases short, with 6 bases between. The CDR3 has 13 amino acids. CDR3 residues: CASSITVTGELFF. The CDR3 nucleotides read TGTGCCAGTAGTATAACCGTAACCGGGGAGCTGTTTTTT.

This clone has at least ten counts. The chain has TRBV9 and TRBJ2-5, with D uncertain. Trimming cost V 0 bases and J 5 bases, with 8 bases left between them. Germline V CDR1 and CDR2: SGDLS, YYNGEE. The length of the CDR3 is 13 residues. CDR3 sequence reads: CASSVAPRETQYF. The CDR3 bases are TGTGCCAGCAGCGTAGCTCCCCGGGAGACCCAGTACTTC. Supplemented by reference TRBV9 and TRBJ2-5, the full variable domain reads DSGVTQTPKHLITATGQRVTLRCSPRSGDLSVYWYQQSLDQGLQFLIQYYNGEERAKGNILERFSAQQFPDLHSELNLSSLELGDSALYFCASSVAPRETQYFGPGTRLLVL.